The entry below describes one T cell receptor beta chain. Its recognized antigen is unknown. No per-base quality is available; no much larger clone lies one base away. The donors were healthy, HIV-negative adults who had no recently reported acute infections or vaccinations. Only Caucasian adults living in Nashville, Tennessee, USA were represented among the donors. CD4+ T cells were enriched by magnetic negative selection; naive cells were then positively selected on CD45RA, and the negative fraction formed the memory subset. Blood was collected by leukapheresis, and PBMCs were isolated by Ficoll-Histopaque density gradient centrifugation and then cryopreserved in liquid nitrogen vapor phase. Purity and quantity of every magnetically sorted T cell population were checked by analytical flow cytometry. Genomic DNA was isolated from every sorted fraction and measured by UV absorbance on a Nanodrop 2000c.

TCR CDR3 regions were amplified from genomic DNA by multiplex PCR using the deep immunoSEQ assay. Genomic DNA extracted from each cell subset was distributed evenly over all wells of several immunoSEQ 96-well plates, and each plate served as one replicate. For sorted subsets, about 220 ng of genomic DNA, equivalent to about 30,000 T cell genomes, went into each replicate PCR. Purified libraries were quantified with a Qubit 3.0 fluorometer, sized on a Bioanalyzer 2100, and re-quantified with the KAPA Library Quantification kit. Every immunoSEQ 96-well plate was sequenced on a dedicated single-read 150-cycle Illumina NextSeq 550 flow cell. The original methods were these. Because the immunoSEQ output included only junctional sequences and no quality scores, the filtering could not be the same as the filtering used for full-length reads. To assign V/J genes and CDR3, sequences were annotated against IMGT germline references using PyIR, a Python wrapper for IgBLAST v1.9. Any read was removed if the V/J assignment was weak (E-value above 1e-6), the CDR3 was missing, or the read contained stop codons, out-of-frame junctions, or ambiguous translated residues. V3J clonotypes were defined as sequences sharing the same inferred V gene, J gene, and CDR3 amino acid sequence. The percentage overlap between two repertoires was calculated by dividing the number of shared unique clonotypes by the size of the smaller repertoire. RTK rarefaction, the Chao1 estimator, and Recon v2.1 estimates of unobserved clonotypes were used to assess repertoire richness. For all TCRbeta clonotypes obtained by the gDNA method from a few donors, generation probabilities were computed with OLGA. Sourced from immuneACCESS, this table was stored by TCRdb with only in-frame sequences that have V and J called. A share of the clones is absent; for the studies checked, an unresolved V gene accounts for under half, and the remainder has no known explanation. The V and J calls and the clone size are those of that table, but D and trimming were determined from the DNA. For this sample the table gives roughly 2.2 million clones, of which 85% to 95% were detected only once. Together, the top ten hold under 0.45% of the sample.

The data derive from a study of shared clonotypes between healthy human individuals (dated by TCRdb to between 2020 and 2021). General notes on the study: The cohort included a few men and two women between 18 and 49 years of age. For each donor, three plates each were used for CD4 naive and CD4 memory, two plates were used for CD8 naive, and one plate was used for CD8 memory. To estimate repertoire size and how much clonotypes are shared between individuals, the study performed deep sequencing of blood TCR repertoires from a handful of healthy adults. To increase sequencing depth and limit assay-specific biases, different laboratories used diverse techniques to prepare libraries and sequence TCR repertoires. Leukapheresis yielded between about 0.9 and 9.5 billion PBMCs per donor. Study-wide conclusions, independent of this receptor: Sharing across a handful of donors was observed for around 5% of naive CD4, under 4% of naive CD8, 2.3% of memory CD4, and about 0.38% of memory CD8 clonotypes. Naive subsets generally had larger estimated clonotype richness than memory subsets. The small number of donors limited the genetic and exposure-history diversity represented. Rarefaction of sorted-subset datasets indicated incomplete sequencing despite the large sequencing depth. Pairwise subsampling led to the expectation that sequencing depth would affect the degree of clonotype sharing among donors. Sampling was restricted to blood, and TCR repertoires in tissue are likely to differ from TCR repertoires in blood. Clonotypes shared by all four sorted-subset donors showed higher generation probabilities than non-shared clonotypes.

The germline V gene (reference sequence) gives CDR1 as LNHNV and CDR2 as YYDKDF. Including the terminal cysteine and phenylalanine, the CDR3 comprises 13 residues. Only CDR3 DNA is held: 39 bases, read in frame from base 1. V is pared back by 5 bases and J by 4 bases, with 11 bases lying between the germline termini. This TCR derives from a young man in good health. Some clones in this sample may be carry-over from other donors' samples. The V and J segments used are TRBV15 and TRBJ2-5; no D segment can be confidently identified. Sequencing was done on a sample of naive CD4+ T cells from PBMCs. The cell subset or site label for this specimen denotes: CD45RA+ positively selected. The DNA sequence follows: TGTGCCACCAGCCGTAAGGGTGTAGAGACCCAGTACTTC. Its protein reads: CATSRKGVETQYF.